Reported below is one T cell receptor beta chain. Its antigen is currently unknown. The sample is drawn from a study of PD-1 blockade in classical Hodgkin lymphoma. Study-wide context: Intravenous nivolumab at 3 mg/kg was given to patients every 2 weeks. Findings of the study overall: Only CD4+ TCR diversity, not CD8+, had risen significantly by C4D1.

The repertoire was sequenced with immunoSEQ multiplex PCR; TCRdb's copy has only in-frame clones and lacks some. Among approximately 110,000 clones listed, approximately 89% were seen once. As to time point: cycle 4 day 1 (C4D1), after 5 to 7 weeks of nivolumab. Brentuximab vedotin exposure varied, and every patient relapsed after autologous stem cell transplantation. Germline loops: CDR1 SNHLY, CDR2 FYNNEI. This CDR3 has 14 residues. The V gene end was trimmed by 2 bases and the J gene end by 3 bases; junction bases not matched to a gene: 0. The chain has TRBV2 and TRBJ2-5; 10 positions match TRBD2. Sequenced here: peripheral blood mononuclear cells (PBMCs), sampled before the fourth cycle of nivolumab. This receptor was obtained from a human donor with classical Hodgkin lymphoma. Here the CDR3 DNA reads TGTGCCAGCAGTGAACTAGCGGGAGAAGAGACCCAGTACTTC. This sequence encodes CASSELAGEETQYF.